This T cell receptor beta chain originates from a study of PD-1 blockade in classical Hodgkin lymphoma (dated by TCRdb to the early 2020s). About the investigation overall: Nivolumab dosing was 3 mg/kg intravenously every 2 weeks, continuing until either disease progression or unacceptable toxicity. To define a peripheral blood immune signature of response to PD-1 blockade in classical Hodgkin lymphoma, the study combined TCR beta sequencing with CyTOF. Study-wide findings and limitations: By C4D1, a significant rise was seen in CD4+ TCR diversity but not in CD8+ TCR diversity (p=0.0027 vs p=0.16), and the rise was most apparent among complete responders (p=0.02). Trial patients achieving complete response had baseline diversity similar to newly diagnosed patients, whereas partial responders and progressors had significantly lower diversity. Only a single clinical trial cohort was studied, and what caused the repertoire differences, possibly disease activity or prior therapy, remained undefined. Patients starting nivolumab less than 1 year after ASCT had lower diversity and were excluded from later analyses to avoid confounding by immune reconstitution. Baseline TCR diversity was reported as lower in newly diagnosed patients than in healthy donors, and lower still in relapsed/refractory patients.

In the paper's terms, the time point label means: cycle 4 day 1 (C4D1), after six to seven weeks of nivolumab. Every trial patient had relapsed following autologous stem cell transplantation, and prior brentuximab vedotin exposure was what differed among cohorts A, B and C. Magnetic negative selection with a Miltenyi CD4+ T cell isolation kit was used to purify CD4+ T cells from thawed PBMCs. The trial cohort included 45 to 65 patients with relapsed/refractory classical Hodgkin lymphoma, and each patient had a best overall response of complete response, partial response or progressive disease. In the multi-cohort phase II CheckMate 205 trial, trial patients received single-agent nivolumab. An independent review committee assessed best overall response by applying the 2007 International Working Group response criteria. Trial PBMCs were collected just before the start of nivolumab (C1D1) and during therapy at cycle 2 day 1 and cycle 4 day 1. After peripheral blood was drawn into 8 mL Vacutainer Cell Preparation Tubes, PBMCs were isolated by centrifugation and then cryopreserved. Purified CD4+ and CD8+ fractions were prepared only for cases in which an additional PBMC sample was available. Magnetically labelled cells were removed on LS columns in a quadroMACS separator, and the flow-through was retained as the purified fraction.

In regard to this clone: No antigen is known for it. No quality values exist for individual bases; no much larger clone is one base distant.

The germline V gene supplies CDR1 SGHRS and CDR2 YFSETQ. From V the trimming removes 4 bases and from J it removes 0 bases, while the gene matches leave 2 bases of the junction unaccounted for. The cysteine opens and the phenylalanine closes a CDR3 of 15 amino acids. Left in the record is the CDR3 DNA by itself, 45 bases read in frame from the first base. Genomic DNA was isolated using the Qiagen DNeasy kit from unsorted PBMCs as well as from negatively selected CD4+ and CD8+ fractions. Amplification of TCR beta CDR3 regions was done by immunoSEQ multiplex PCR with primers that anneal to V and J segments. A synthetic immune receptor repertoire was used to minimize amplification bias, and remaining bias was computationally removed after sequencing. As for the authors' bioinformatics: Repertoire diversity was quantified as the Shannon entropy index using custom Python scripts. Unsorted, CD4+ and CD8+ repertoires were analyzed separately, except in combined analyses where CD4+ and CD8+ sequences were merged in silico. A clone was considered expanded if an increase in frequency of at least 2-fold after treatment relative to C1D1 was found, and a pseudocount of 0.5 was applied to clones undetected at baseline. Clones with 0 or 1 copy at C1D1 were classified as singleton clones, and clones with 2 or more copies were classified as non-singleton clones. By matching protein sequences in sorted samples from the same patient, clones expanded in unsorted samples were annotated as CD4+, CD8+ or unknown. Wilcoxon tests were applied to paired samples to test diversity changes from C1D1 to C4D1. Imported from immuneACCESS, the table was reduced by TCRdb to in-frame sequences with V and J called. These copies leave out some clones; in studies compared against another copy, an unresolved V gene accounts for under half, and the cause of the remainder is not known. The V and J calls and clone size are taken from that table; D and trimming were inferred from the DNA. Counted in this sample were 25,000 to 30,000 clones; approximately 80% of them appeared once. Of the sample, approximately 0.62% falls within the top ten clones.

This TCR came from a human donor with classical Hodgkin lymphoma. This sample comprised CD4+ T cells from blood, obtained before the fourth cycle of nivolumab. The chain was built from TRBV5-1 and TRBJ2-1; the central 9 bases match TRBD2. The nucleotide sequence reads TGCGCCAGCAGCCGCGGGGGGGCCTCCTACAATGAGCAGTTCTTC. Its protein reads: CASSRGGASYNEQFF.